One sample yielded the 2 T cell receptor beta chains listed below, sequenced in a study of T cell changes during pregnancy in multiple sclerosis (dated by TCRdb to the late 2010s). To prepare the library, the immunoSEQ multiplex PCR assay was applied. TCRdb mirrors the immuneACCESS table, restricted to in-frame sequences. Some clones are absent from its copies; in checked studies, under half trace to an unresolved V gene, and the reason for the others is unknown. This sample holds under 75,000 clones; more than 75% were observed only once. Approximately 1.5% of the sample is held by the ten biggest clonotypes. Here the sequenced sample was peripheral blood, taken in the third trimester of pregnancy. These receptors all come from a female donor in good health, enrolled as a control in a pregnancy study.

The chain joins TRBV9 to TRBJ1-2, with D maybe TRBD1 (6 bases). The CDR3 consists of 14 residues. The germline V gene has CDR1 SGDLS and CDR2 YYNGEE. V lost 0 bases and J lost 6, with 12 bases in between. The CDR3 here is CASSVVGGANGYTF. The CDR3 DNA follows: TGTGCCAGCAGCGTAGTAGGGGGGGCGAATGGCTACACCTTC. Variable domain in full (rest from reference TRBV9 and TRBJ1-2): DSGVTQTPKHLITATGQRVTLRCSPRSGDLSVYWYQQSLDQGLQFLIQYYNGEERAKGNILERFSAQQFPDLHSELNLSSLELGDSALYFCASSVVGGANGYTFGSGTRLTVV.

The chain joins TRBV5-5 to TRBJ1-2, with D hard to call. V gave up 4 bases and J gave up 7 bases, with 14 bases separating them. This CDR3 comprises 13 residues. CDR1 and CDR2 (germline): SGHKS, YYEKEE (reference sequence). The CDR3 is CASSPTALPGYTF. The CDR3, as DNA: TGTGCCAGCAGCCCGACTGCCCTACCTGGCTACACCTTC. The full variable domain, in which reference TRBV5-5 and TRBJ1-2 provide the parts outside the CDR3, is DAGVTQSPTHLIKTRGQQVTLRCSPISGHKSVSWYQQVLGQGPQFIFQYYEKEERGRGNFPDRFSARQFPNYSSELNVNALLLGDSALYLCASSPTALPGYTFGSGTRLTVV.